What follows is one T cell receptor beta chain and its context. Antigen: not known. This sample is part of a study of cytomegalovirus exposure and HLA in healthy donors. Libraries were prepared by immunoSEQ multiplex PCR; TCRdb keeps only in-frame clonotypes and omits some of them. The sample carries about 86,000 clones, 90% to 95% recorded once. Study results and caveats: Confirmation in vitro established that a few CMV-associated chains were specific for CMV antigens.

This CDR3 region has 14 residues. Germline CDR1 and CDR2: MGHRA and YSYEKL. Trimming left V 3 bases short and J 8 bases short, with 13 bases between. The sample was PBMCs. V and J are TRBV4-1 and TRBJ2-2, with D possibly being TRBD1 (6 bases). The TCR was taken from a man aged 18 to 35 in good health and CMV-seronegative. The CDR3 sequence is CASSHIQGTGELFF. In nucleotides, the CDR3 is TGCGCCAGCAGCCATATACAGGGTACAGGGGAGCTGTTTTTT.